These T cell receptor beta chains were read from a single sample in a study of technical replicates of blood from a few donors. Data came from immunoSEQ multiplex PCR; TCRdb stores just in-frame clones and leaves some out. This repertoire shows 70,000 to 85,000 clones, roughly 97% found once; its top ten account for more than 0.15%. Sequenced input: T cells isolated from PBMCs. These receptors were obtained from a human donor in good health. The CDR3 runs from the conserved cysteine through the conserved F or W. The D gene is left open where the match is weak. Not every row has a clone size; where given, it reads once, few, many or a size class.

d_gene | j_gene | v_gene | abundance | CDR3nt | CDR3aa
TRBD2 | TRBJ2-7 | TRBV9 | . | TGTGCCAGCAGCCATAATAGCGGGGGGGCCTACGAGCAGTACTTC | CASSHNSGGAYEQYF
TRBD1 | TRBJ1-2 | TRBV6-4 | . | TGTGCCAGCAGTGACGGACAGGCGGGGAATGGCTACACCTTC | CASSDGQAGNGYTF
. | TRBJ1-1 | TRBV2 | once | TGTGCCAGCAGTGAACGGGATAGGAAGGGTTTCTTT | CASSERDRKGFF
. | TRBJ2-2 | TRBV18 | once | TGTGCCAGCTCACCGTCGGGGGGCAGGGAGCTGTTTTTT | CASSPSGGRELFF
. | TRBJ1-5 | TRBV11-2 | . | TGTGCCAGCAGCTTAGACATTAATCAGCCCCAGCATTTT | CASSLDINQPQHF
. | TRBJ2-3 | TRBV6-5 | . | TGTGCCAGCGGTAGAACTAGCACAGATACGCAGTATTTT | CASGRTSTDTQYF
. | TRBJ1-1 | TRBV5-1 | . | TGCGCCAGCAGCTCGGCAGGGACTGAAGCTTTCTTT | CASSSAGTEAFF
. | TRBJ1-1 | TRBV28 | . | TGTGCCAGCGAAGACAGAAACACTGAAGCTTTCTTT | CASEDRNTEAFF
. | TRBJ1-1 | TRBV6-6 | . | TGTGCCAGCAAAGCAGGGGTGGGCTATACTGAAGCTTTCTTT | CASKAGVGYTEAFF
TRBD1 | TRBJ2-5 | TRBV19 | . | TGTGCCAGTAGTATAGGACGACAGGGAAGACAAGAGACCCAGTACTTC | CASSIGRQGRQETQYF
. | TRBJ2-1 | TRBV6-1 | . | TGTGCCAGCAGTGAAGGGAGGGCCACCTACAATGAGCAGTTCTTC | CASSEGRATYNEQFF
. | TRBJ2-5 | TRBV29-1 | . | TGCAGCGTCCAACTCCGGGTGTCGTACCAAGAGACCCAGTACTTC | CSVQLRVSYQETQYF
. | TRBJ2-7 | TRBV29-1 | . | TGCAGCGTCGGTGGGGGGTCCTACGAGCAGTACTTC | CSVGGGSYEQYF
TRBD2 | TRBJ2-5 | TRBV23-1 | . | TGCGCCAGCGTTAAGACTAGCGGGAGGCCCGGGGGAGAGACCCAGTACTTC | CASVKTSGRPGGETQYF
TRBD2 | TRBJ2-1 | TRBV5-1 | . | TGCGCCAGCAGCTTGTCGGGGGGGGACAATGAGCAGTTCTTC | CASSLSGGDNEQFF
. | TRBJ1-1 | TRBV2 | . | TGTGCCAGCAGTGAAGCGTCGGGTGGTAGCACTGAAGCTTTCTTT | CASSEASGGSTEAFF
. | TRBJ2-5 | TRBV11-3 | . | TGTGCCAGCGCTACTCTGGAGACCCAGTACTTC | CASATLETQYF
TRBD2 | TRBJ2-3 | TRBV6-1 | . | TGTGCCAGCTCAAGCGGGGGGGATACGCAGTATTTT | CASSSGGDTQYF
TRBD1 | TRBJ1-6 | TRBV6-1 | . | TGTGCCAGCAGTGAAGCCGCGCCAGGGGGCTCGAGAAATTCACCCCTCCACTTT | CASSEAAPGGSRNSPLHF
. | TRBJ2-1 | TRBV2 | once | TGTGCGGGGGGCGGGAGCAGGTACAATGAGCAGTTCTTC | CAGGGSRYNEQFF
TRBD2 | TRBJ2-7 | TRBV2 | . | TGTGCCAGCAGAGGGACTAGCGGAGGCTACGAGCAGTACTTC | CASRGTSGGYEQYF
. | TRBJ2-2 | TRBV6-1 | . | TGTGCCAGCAGTGATATGGGCGCTCTCGCGAACACCGGGGAGCTGTTTTTT | CASSDMGALANTGELFF
TRBD2 | TRBJ2-1 | TRBV14 | . | TGTGCCAGCAGCCCTTATACTAGCGGGATTAATGAGCAGTTCTTC | CASSPYTSGINEQFF
TRBD2 | TRBJ2-7 | TRBV5-1 | . | TGCGCCAGCAGCAGTAGCGGGAGGTCCAACGAGCAGTACTTC | CASSSSGRSNEQYF
TRBD1 | TRBJ1-6 | TRBV27 | once | TGTGCCAGCAGTCCTCGGCAGGGGGCGGATAATTCACCCCTCCACTTT | CASSPRQGADNSPLHF
TRBD2 | TRBJ2-5 | TRBV4-1 | . | TGCGCCAGCAGCCAGAGGGAGATACTAGCGGGAGAAGAGACCCAGTACTTC | CASSQREILAGEETQYF